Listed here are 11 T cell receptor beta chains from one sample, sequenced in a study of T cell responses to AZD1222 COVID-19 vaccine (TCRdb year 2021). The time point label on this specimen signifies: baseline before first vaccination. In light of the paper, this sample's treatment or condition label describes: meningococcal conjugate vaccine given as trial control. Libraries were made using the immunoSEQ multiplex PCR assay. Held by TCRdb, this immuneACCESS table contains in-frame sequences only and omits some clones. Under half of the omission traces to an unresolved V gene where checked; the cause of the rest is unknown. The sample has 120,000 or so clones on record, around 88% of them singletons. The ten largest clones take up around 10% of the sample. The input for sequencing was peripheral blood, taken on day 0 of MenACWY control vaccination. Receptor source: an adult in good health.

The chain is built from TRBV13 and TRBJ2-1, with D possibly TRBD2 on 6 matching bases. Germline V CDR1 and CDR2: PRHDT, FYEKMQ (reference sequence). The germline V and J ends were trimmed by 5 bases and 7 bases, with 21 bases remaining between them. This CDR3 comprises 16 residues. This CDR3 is CASSHLGLVRENEQFF. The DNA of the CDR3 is TGTGCCAGCAGCCATCTTGGGCTGGTCCGGGAGAATGAGCAGTTCTTC.

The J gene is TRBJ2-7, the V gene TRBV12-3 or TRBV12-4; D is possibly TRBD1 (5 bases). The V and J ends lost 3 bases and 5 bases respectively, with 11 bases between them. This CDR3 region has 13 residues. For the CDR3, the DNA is TGTGCCAGCAGTTTGTTCTCAGGGAACGAGCAGTACTTC. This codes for CASSLFSGNEQYF.

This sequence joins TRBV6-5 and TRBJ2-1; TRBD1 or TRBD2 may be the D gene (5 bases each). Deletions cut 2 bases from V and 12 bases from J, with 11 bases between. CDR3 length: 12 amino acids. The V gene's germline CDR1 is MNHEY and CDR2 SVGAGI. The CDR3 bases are TGTGCCAGCAGTTACCGGACGGGGCGGCAGTTCTTC. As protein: CASSYRTGRQFF.

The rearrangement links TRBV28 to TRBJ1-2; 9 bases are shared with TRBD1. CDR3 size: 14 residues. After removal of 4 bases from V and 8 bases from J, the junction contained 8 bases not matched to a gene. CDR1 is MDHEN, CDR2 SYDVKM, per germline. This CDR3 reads CASSYPGQGKGYTF. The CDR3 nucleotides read TGTGCCAGCAGTTATCCGGGACAGGGTAAAGGCTACACCTTC.

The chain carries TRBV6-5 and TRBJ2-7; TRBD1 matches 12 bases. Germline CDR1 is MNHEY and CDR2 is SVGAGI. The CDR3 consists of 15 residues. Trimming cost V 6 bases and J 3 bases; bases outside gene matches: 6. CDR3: CASRVGQGANYEQYF. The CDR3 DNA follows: TGTGCCAGCAGGGTGGGACAGGGGGCAAACTACGAGCAGTACTTC.

The CDR3 loop reads CASSSPPGEQFF. Here the CDR3 DNA reads TGTGCCAGCAGTTCCCCCCCCGGTGAGCAGTTCTTC. The chain has TRBV12-3 or TRBV12-4 and TRBJ2-1, with D hard to call. The CDR3 runs 12 residues. Trimming cost V 4 bases and J 9 bases, with 10 bases left between them.

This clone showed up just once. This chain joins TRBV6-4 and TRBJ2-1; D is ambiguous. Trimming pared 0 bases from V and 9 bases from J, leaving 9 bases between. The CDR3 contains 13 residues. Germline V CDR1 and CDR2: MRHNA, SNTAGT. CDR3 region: CASSDSGSGEQFF. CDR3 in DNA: TGTGCCAGCAGTGACTCCGGGTCGGGTGAGCAGTTCTTC.

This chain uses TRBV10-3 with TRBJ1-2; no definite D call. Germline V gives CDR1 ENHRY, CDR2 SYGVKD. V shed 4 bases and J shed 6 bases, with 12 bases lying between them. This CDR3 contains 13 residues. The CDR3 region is CAISGREENGYTF. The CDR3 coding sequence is TGTGCCATCAGTGGGCGGGAAGAGAATGGCTACACCTTC.

The CDR3 loop is CASSFGGGMNTEAFF. CDR3 nucleotides: TGTGCCAGCAGCTTTGGGGGGGGGATGAACACTGAAGCTTTCTTT. This chain uses TRBV5-4 with TRBJ1-1; weak D call: TRBD1 (5 bases). The V end was cut by 2 bases, the J end by 0 bases, with 11 bases between. From germline, CDR1 is SGHNT and CDR2 YYREEE (reference sequence). CDR3 length equals 15 residues.

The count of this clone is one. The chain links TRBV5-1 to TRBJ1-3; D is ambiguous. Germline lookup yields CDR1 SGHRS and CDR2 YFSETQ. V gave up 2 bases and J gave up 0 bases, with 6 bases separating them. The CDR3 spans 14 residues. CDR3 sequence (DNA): TGCGCCAGCAGCTTTGGAGGCTCTGGAAACACCATATATTTT. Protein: CASSFGGSGNTIYF.

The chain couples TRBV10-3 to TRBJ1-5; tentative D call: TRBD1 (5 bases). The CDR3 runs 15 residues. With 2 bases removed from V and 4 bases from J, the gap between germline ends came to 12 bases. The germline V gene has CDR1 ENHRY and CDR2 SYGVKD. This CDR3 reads CAISEQGTGNQPQHF. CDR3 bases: TGTGCCATCAGTGAGCAGGGAACGGGAAATCAGCCCCAGCATTTT.